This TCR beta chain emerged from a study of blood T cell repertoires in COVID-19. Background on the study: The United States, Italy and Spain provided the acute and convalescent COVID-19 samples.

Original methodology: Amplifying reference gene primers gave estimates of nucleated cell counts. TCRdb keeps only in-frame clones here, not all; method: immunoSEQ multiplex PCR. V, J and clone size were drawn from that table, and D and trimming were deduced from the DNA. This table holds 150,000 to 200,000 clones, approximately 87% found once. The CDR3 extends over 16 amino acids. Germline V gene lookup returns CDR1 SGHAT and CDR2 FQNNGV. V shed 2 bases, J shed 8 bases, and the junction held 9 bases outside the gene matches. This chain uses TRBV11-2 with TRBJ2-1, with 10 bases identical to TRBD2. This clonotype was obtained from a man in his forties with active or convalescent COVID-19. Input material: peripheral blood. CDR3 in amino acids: CASSLSGQRGGYEQFF. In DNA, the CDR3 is TGTGCCAGCAGCTTATCGGGCCAGCGGGGGGGCTATGAGCAGTTCTTC.